These T cell receptor beta chains were read from a single sample in a study of shared clonotypes between healthy human individuals. TCRdb's table, derived via immunoSEQ multiplex PCR, lists solely in-frame clones and lacks some. The repertoire holds approximately 1,500,000 clones, 95% to 99% seen once, with around 0.47% in the top ten. Sample: naive CD4+ T cells sorted from blood. These receptors came from a man under 40 in good health. Both conserved end residues are part of each CDR3. D genes are given only for firm matches.

. 12 TRBJ2-5 TRBV7-9 TGTGCCAGCAGCCTTGTCGGGAAGACCCAGTACTTC CASSLVGKTQYF
. 17 TRBJ1-1 TRBV29-1 TGCAGCGTTGAAATGGCGGGGAACCCCGCCAGTGACACTGAAGCTTTCTTT CSVEMAGNPASDTEAFF
. 15 TRBJ1-3 TRBV6-5 TGTGCCAGCAGTACCACAGGGATTTCGGGAAACACCATATATTTT CASSTTGISGNTIYF
. 14 TRBJ2-2 TRBV19 TGTGCCAGTAGTATGACGGCTTACACCGGGGAGCTGTTTTTT CASSMTAYTGELFF
TRBD1 15 TRBJ2-7 TRBV9 TGTGCCAGCAGCCCCTGGGTGCAGGGGGCCTCCGAGCAGTACTTC CASSPWVQGASEQYF
. 13 TRBJ2-1 TRBV10-3 TGCGAGGAACTACCGGGAACTTACAATGAGCAGTTCTTC CEELPGTYNEQFF
TRBD2 17 TRBJ2-7 TRBV9 TGTGCCAGCAGCGTAGGGACTAGCGGGAGTGTCTTCCACGAGCAGTACTTC CASSVGTSGSVFHEQYF
. 15 TRBJ1-2 TRBV10-3 TGTGCCATCAGTGAGTCCTCGAGGGCTACGAGTGGCTACACCTTC CAISESSRATSGYTF
TRBD2 15 TRBJ2-3 TRBV28 TGTGCCAGCAGTTCCTTAGCGGGAGTAGGGGATACGCAGTATTTT CASSSLAGVGDTQYF
TRBD1 17 TRBJ2-7 TRBV5-1 TGCGCCAGCAGCTTGGGGAACAGGGGTGGCTACCGCTACGAGCAGTACTTC CASSLGNRGGYRYEQYF
. 15 TRBJ1-2 TRBV27 TGTGCCAGCAGTTTAGAATCCACAGGTATAGATGGCTACACCTTC CASSLESTGIDGYTF
TRBD1 13 TRBJ2-1 TRBV29-1 TGCAGCGTCCCGGACAGGGGAAGGAATGAGCAGTTCTTC CSVPDRGRNEQFF
. 15 TRBJ2-1 TRBV19 TGTGCCAGTAGTATAATCTTTAGCTCCTACAATGAGCAGTTCTTC CASSIIFSSYNEQFF
. 15 TRBJ2-3 TRBV5-1 TGCGCCAGCAGCTTAAGTCGATTTAGCACAGATACGCAGTATTTT CASSLSRFSTDTQYF
. 14 TRBJ2-3 TRBV15 TGTGCCACCCGCCGGCCACCTAGCACAGATACGCAGTATTTT CATRRPPSTDTQYF
TRBD2 15 TRBJ2-2 TRBV18 TGTGCCAGCTCACCACTCTCCGGGAGGACCGGGGAGCTGTTTTTT CASSPLSGRTGELFF
. 13 TRBJ1-2 TRBV28 TGTGCCAGCAGGGAGGGGAGGGTCTATGGCTACACCTTC CASREGRVYGYTF
. 14 TRBJ2-3 TRBV4-3 TGCGCCAGCAGCTTTACCGCGACGGAAGATACGCAGTATTTT CASSFTATEDTQYF
TRBD2 15 TRBJ2-1 TRBV5-1 TGCGCCAGCAGCCCAGGGACTAGCGGGGCCAATGAGCAGTTCTTC CASSPGTSGANEQFF
. 14 TRBJ1-4 TRBV15 TGTGCCACCAAGAAGGAGGTAGTCGGAGAAAAACTGTTTTTT CATKKEVVGEKLFF
TRBD1 16 TRBJ2-1 TRBV7-2 TGTGCCAGCAGCTCCCAGACAGGGAGAGATTACAATGAGCAGTTCTTC CASSSQTGRDYNEQFF
. 16 TRBJ2-4 TRBV5-1 TGCGCCAGCAGCTTGGCAGGCCCGGTAGCCAAAAACATTCAGTACTTC CASSLAGPVAKNIQYF
. 14 TRBJ2-5 TRBV5-4 TGTGCCAGCAGCTTTTCCGGGAGTAAAGAGACCCAGTACTTC CASSFSGSKETQYF
. 12 TRBJ1-5 TRBV19 TGTGCCAGTAGACTCTACGATCAGCCCCAGCATTTT CASRLYDQPQHF
TRBD1 14 TRBJ1-2 TRBV7-2 TGTGCCAGCAGCTCCGACAGGGTGGCCTATGGCTACACCTTC CASSSDRVAYGYTF
TRBD2 15 TRBJ2-1 TRBV7-2 TGTGCCAGCAGCCAGGGACTAGCGGAGCCCCATGAGCAGTTCTTC CASSQGLAEPHEQFF
TRBD1 11 TRBJ2-3 TRBV20-1 TGCAGTGCTCTCAGGGGGGATACGCAGTATTTT CSALRGDTQYF